The 11 T cell receptor beta chains given below trace back to one sample, sequenced in a study of blood T cells in healthy people across ages. The second PCR ran about 6 to 11 cycles with a sample-barcoded 5' primer and J-beta primers. TCRdb re-called the 5' RACE reads with MiXCR, one entry per CDR3 protein. The sample has 730,000 or so distinct CDR3 sequences, 40% to 45% seen once. The material sequenced was blood. These receptors originate from a woman aged 55-70 years in good health.

The rearrangement joins TRBV11-2 to TRBJ2-2; D not resolved. Germline loops: CDR1 SGHAT, CDR2 FQNNGV. The CDR3 sequence is 16 residues long. Trimming removed 5 bases from V and 2 bases from J, with 15 bases in between. CDR3 sequence reads: CASSTRPLYNTGELFF. The CDR3 DNA is TGTGCCAGCAGCACGAGGCCCCTCTATAACACCGGGGAGCTGTTTTTT. The full variable domain, in which reference TRBV11-2 and TRBJ2-2 provide the parts outside the CDR3, is EAGVAQSPRYKIIEKRQSVAFWCNPISGHATLYWYQQILGQGPKLLIQFQNNGVVDDSQLPKDRFSAERLKGVDSTLKIQPAKLEDSAVYLCASSTRPLYNTGELFFGEGSRLTVL.

This clonotype has more than one count but fewer than ten. CDR3 in amino acids: CSASPDGQETQYF. Written as DNA, the CDR3 is TGCAGTGCTAGCCCGGATGGGCAAGAGACCCAGTACTTC. The chain carries TRBV20-1 and TRBJ2-5; D is undetermined. Deletions cut 3 bases from V and 2 bases from J, with 10 bases between. From germline, CDR1 is DFQATT and CDR2 SNEGSKA (reference sequence). The CDR3 sequence is 13 residues long.

This clonotype has only a few counts. The chain is built from TRBV20-1 and TRBJ2-7, with TRBD2 as a possible D gene (5 bases). In germline, CDR1 is DFQATT, CDR2 SNEGSKA (reference sequence). There are 14 residues in the CDR3. Deletions cut 1 base from V and 3 bases from J, with 13 bases between. CDR3 DNA sequence: TGCAGTGCTAGAGGGTTGGGAGAGGGCTACGAGCAGTACTTC. This codes for CSARGLGEGYEQYF.

V gene TRBV10-3 combines with J gene TRBJ1-2; D may be TRBD1 (6 bases). The V and J ends lost 2 bases and 8 bases respectively, with 18 bases between them. The CDR3 has 15 residues. From germline, CDR1 is ENHRY and CDR2 SYGVKD. The CDR3 is CAISETGQIEGGYTF. In DNA, the CDR3 is TGTGCCATCAGTGAGACCGGACAGATCGAGGGGGGCTACACCTTC.

This clonotype occurred a few times. J is TRBJ1-1 and V is TRBV18; the match to TRBD1 covers 12 bases. V was pared by 8 bases and J by 5 bases, with 3 bases of the junction left unmatched. Germline V CDR1 and CDR2: KGHSH, LQKENI. This CDR3 is built from 13 residues. CDR3 nucleotides: TGTGCCAGCGGGACAGGGGGCAAGACTGAAGCTTTCTTT. It encodes CASGTGGKTEAFF.

The chain recombines TRBV7-2 with TRBJ1-2; D is uncertain. Trimming stripped 5 bases from V and 4 bases from J, with 14 bases between. The length of the CDR3 is 14 residues. CDR1 is SGHTA, CDR2 FQGNSA, per germline. The CDR3 DNA is TGTGCCAGCAGCCCTTCTAGGGCCCCCTATGGCTACACCTTC. It is translated as CASSPSRAPYGYTF.

This clonotype was seen more than once but under ten times. V and J are TRBV6-5 and TRBJ2-7; tentative D call: TRBD1 (5 bases). The CDR3 is 14 residues long. V was clipped by 8 bases and J by 4 bases, with 18 bases between them. In germline, CDR1 is MNHEY, CDR2 SVGAGI. The CDR3 DNA reads TGTGCCAGCCTCGCGGCGTCCCCAGGGTACGAGCAGTACTTC. Translated, it gives CASLAASPGYEQYF.

The chain links TRBV21-1 to TRBJ2-7. TRBV21-1 is designated a pseudogene. This CDR3 comprises 13 residues. CDR3 region: CASSKKSRYEQYF. Written as DNA, the CDR3 is TGTGCCAGCAGCAAAAAAAGCAGATACGAGCAGTACTTC.

This clonotype was seen repeatedly, ten times or more. CDR3 protein: CSLSREGETQYF. Here the CDR3 DNA reads TGCAGCCTATCGCGGGAGGGGGAGACCCAGTACTTC. The chain uses TRBV29-1 and TRBJ2-5, with 9 bases lining up with TRBD2. V lost 8 bases and J lost 5; bases outside the gene matches: 6. This CDR3 contains 12 residues. Germline assignment: CDR1 SQVTM and CDR2 ANQGSEA.

Many counts were recorded for this clonotype. The CDR3 is CASRTVSGRLNTGELFF. The CDR3 region has the DNA TGTGCCAGCCGGACGGTTAGCGGGAGGTTGAACACCGGGGAGCTGTTTTTT. V usage is TRBV6-2 or TRBV6-3 and J usage is TRBJ2-2; TRBD2 aligns across 10 bases. This CDR3 spans 17 amino acids. The J segment lost 1 base and the V segment lost 8 bases, leaving 10 bases of the junction unmatched. Per the germline V gene, CDR1 is MNHEY and CDR2 is SVGEGT.

This rearrangement joins TRBV4-2 to TRBJ1-1; D is undetermined. Germline V lookup: CDR1 LGHNA, CDR2 YNFKEQ. The germline V and J ends were trimmed by 0 bases and 5 bases, with 7 bases remaining between them. This CDR3 region has 13 residues. The CDR3 is CASSQDSWTEAFF. CDR3 in DNA: TGTGCCAGCAGCCAAGATTCCTGGACTGAAGCTTTCTTT.